This T cell receptor (beta chain) was profiled in a study of CD8+CD57+ T cells in acquired aplastic anemia. Study-level background: Isolated CD4+ and CD8+ cells, once sorted, yielded DNA averaging roughly 3.4 ug.

Patients chosen for sequencing had CD8+CD57+ cells that had expanded, as shown by flow cytometry. Germline CDR1 DFQATT, CDR2 SNEGSKA (reference sequence). This CDR3 region has 12 residues. Concerning this clonotype itself: Its antigen is not known. At one boundary the junction diverges from the germline segment, which might be a read error.

Profiling of TCR beta VDJ combinations and CDR3 sequences used genomic DNA as template. One entry per CDR3 protein results from TCRdb running MiXCR on the reads. The profile shows 200,000 or so distinct CDR3 sequences, about 60% of them singletons. Study findings and constraints: Levels of CD8+ Simpson's diversity were not significantly distinct in patients versus controls.

The chain has TRBV20-1 and TRBJ2-7, with D perhaps TRBD1 or TRBD2 (5 bases each). The sequenced material came from sorted CD4+, CD8+, or CD8+CD57+ T cells (not recorded which) from PBMCs. The TCR sequence derives from a human donor with aplastic anemia. This CDR3 is CSARLWGREQCF. CDR3 DNA: TGCAGTGCTAGATTATGGGGACGCGAGCAGTGCTTC.